This TCR beta chain derives from a study of blood T cell repertoires in COVID-19. As for the study in general: PBMCs, B-cell-depleted T cells, or T cells provided the cDNA or gDNA that made up the material.

How the authors handled the data: Scientists estimated how many nucleated cells there were by amplifying reference gene primers. Assay: immunoSEQ multiplex PCR; the TCRdb copy retains only in-frame clones and omits some. That table gives V, J and clone size, and the DNA gave D and trimming. The data show just under 70,000 clones, with 70% to 90% seen just once and roughly 8.7% held by the top ten. This clonotype was obtained from a man aged 25 to 40 with acute or convalescent COVID-19. The sequencing input was peripheral blood.

The CDR3 reads CAIRGTGESYEQYF. For the CDR3, the DNA is TGTGCCATCAGGGGGACAGGGGAGTCCTACGAGCAGTACTTC. The V call is TRBV10-3, the J call TRBJ2-7; 10 positions agree with TRBD1. This CDR3 is 14 amino acids long. Germline CDR1 ENHRY, CDR2 SYGVKD. J gave up 1 base and V 6 bases, and 3 bases lay outside the gene matches.